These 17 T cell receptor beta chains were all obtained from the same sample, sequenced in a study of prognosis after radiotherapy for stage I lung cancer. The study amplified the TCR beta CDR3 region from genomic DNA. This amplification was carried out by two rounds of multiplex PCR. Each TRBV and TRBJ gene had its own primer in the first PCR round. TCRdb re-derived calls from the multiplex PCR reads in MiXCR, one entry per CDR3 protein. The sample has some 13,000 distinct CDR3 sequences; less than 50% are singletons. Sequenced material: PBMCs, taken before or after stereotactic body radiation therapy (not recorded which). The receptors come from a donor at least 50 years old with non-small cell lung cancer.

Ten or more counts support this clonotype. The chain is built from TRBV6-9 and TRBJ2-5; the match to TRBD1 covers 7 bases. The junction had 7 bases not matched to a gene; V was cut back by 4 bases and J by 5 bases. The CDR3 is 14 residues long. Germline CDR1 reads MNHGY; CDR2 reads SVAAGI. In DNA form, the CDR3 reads TGTGCCAGCAGTTCAGCAGGGGGAGAGGAGACCCAGTACTTC. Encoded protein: CASSSAGGEETQYF.

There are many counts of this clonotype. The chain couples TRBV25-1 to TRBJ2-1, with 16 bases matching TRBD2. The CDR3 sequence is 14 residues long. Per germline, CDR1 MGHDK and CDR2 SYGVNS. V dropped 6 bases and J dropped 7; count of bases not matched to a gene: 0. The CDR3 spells CASRGLAGGNEQFF. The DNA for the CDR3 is TGTGCCAGCAGGGGACTAGCGGGAGGGAATGAGCAGTTCTTC.

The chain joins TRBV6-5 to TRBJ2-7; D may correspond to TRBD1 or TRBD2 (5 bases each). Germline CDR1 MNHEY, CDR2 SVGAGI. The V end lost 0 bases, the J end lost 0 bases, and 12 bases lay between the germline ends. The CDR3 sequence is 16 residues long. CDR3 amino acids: CASSYSSSDSSYEQYF. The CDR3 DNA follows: TGTGCCAGCAGTTACTCGAGTAGCGACAGCTCCTACGAGCAGTACTTC.

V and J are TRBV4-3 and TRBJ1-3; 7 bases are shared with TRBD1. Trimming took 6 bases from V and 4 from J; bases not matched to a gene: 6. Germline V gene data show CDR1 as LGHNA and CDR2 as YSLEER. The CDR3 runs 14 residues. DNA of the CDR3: TGCGCCAGCAGGAAACAGGGGACCGGAAACACCATATATTTT. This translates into CASRKQGTGNTIYF.

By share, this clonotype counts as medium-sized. The CDR3 region has the DNA TGTGCCAGCAGCTTAGGGGGCAAGTCACCCCTCCACTTT. It specifies CASSLGGKSPLHF. The chain employs TRBV11-2 and TRBJ1-6; D is possibly TRBD1 (5 bases). CDR1 and CDR2 (germline): SGHAT, FQNNGV. The CDR3 contains 13 residues. V lost 1 base and J lost 10, with 8 bases in between. The full variable domain, rest sourced from reference TRBV11-2 and TRBJ1-6, is EAGVAQSPRYKIIEKRQSVAFWCNPISGHATLYWYQQILGQGPKLLIQFQNNGVVDDSQLPKDRFSAERLKGVDSTLKIQPAKLEDSAVYLCASSLGGKSPLHFGNGTRLTVT.

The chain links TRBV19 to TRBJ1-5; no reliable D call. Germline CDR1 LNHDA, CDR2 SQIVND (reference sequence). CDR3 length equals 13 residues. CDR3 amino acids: CANSIEFRQPQHF. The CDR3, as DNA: TGTGCAAATAGTATCGAGTTCCGTCAGCCCCAGCATTTT.

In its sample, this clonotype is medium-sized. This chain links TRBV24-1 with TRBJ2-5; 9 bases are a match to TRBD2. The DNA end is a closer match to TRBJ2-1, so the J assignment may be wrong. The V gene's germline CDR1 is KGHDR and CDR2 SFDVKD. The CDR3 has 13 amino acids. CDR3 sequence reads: CASLDSGSNEQFF. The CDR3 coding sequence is TGTGCCTCTCTAGATAGCGGGAGTAATGAGCAGTTCTTC.

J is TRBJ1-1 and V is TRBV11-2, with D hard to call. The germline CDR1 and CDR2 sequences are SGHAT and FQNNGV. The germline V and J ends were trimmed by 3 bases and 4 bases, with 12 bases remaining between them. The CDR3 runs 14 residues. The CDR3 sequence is CASSLDGVTTEAFF. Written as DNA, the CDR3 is TGTGCCAGCAGCTTGGACGGGGTAACCACTGAAGCTTTCTTT.

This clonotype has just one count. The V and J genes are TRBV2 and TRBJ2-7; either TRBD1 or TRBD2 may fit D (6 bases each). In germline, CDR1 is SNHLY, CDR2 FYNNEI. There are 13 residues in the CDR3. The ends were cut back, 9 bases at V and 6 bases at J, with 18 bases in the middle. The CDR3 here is CARGTPGGFEQYF. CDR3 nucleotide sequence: TGTGCCAGAGGAACCCCCGGGGGCTTCGAGCAGTACTTC.

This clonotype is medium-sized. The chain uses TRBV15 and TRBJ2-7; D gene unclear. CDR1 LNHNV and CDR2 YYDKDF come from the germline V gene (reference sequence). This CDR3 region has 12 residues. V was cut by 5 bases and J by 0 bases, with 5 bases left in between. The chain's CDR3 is CATSGNSYEQYF. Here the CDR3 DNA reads TGTGCCACCAGCGGAAACTCCTACGAGCAGTACTTC.

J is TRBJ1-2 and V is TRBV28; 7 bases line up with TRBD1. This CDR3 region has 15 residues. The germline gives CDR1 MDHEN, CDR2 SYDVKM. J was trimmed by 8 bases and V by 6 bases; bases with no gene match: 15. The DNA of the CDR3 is TGTGCCAGCAGACCCGCCACAGGGGCCAATGTCGGCTACACCTTC. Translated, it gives CASRPATGANVGYTF.

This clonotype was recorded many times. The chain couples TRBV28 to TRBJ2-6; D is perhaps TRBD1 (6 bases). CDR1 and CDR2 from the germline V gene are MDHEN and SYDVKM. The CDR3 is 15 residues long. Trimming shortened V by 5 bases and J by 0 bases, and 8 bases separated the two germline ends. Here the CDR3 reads CASSTTGSGANVLTF. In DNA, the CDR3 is TGTGCCAGCAGTACGACAGGCTCTGGGGCCAACGTCCTGACTTTC.

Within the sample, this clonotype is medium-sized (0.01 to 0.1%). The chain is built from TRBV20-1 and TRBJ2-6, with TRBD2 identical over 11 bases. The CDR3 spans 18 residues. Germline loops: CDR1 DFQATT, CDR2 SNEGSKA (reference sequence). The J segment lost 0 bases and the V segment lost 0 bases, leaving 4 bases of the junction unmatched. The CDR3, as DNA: TGCAGTGCTAGAGAGGGGACTAGCGGCTACTCTGGGGCCAACGTCCTGACTTTC. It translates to CSAREGTSGYSGANVLTF.

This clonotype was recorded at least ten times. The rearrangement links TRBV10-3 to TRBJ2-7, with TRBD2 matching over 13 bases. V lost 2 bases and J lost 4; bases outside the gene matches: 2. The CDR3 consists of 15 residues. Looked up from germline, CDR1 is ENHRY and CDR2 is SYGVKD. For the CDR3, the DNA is TGTGCCATCAGTGAGCCGGGACTAGCGGGATACGAGCAGTACTTC. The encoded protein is CAISEPGLAGYEQYF.

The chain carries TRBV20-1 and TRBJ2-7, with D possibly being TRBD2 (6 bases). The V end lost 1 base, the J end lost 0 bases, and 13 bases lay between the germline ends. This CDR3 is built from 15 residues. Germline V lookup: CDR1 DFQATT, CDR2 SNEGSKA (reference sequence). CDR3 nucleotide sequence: TGCAGTGCTAGAGGGAGGGGCGGAGGCTCCTACGAGCAGTACTTC. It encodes CSARGRGGGSYEQYF.

The CDR3 DNA reads TGTGCCAGCAGCCTGGGACAGGGGGCGCTGAGCTATGGCTACACCTTC. Amino acid sequence: CASSLGQGALSYGYTF. The chain is built from TRBV5-6 and TRBJ1-2; 12 bases line up with TRBD1. The CDR3 totals 16 residues. Germline V CDR1 and CDR2: SGHDT, YYEEEE. J gave up 4 bases and V 4 bases, and 8 bases lay outside the gene matches.

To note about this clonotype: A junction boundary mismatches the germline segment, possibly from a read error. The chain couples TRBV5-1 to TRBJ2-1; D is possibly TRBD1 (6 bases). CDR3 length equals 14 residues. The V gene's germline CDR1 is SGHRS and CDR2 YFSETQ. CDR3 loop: CASSLTGPPEDEQF. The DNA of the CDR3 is TGCGCCAGCAGCTTGACAGGGCCCCCGGAGGATGAGCAGTTC.